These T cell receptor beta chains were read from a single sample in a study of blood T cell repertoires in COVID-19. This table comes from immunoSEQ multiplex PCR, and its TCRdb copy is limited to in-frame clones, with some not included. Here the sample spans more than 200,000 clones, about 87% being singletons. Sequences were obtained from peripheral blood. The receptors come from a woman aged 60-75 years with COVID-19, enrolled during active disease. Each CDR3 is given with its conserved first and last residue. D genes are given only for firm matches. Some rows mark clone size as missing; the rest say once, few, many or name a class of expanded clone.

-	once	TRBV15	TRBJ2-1	TGTGCCACCAGCAGAGATCGATACACGAATGAGCAGTTCTTC	CATSRDRYTNEQFF
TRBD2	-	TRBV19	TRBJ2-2	TGTGCCAGTGGCCTAGCGGGAGCGGGCGGGGAGCTGTTTTTT	CASGLAGAGGELFF
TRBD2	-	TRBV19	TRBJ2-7	TGTGCCAGTACTGGGACTAGCGGGAGTGTACAGGACTTC	CASTGTSGSVQDF
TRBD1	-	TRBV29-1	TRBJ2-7	TGCAGCGTGGGGGGACAGGGGCCCTACGAGCAGTACTTC	CSVGGQGPYEQYF
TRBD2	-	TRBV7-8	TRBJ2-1	TGTGCCAGCAGTCCGAGGACTAGCGGGAGGTTGGCGTCCTACAATGAGCAGTTCTTC	CASSPRTSGRLASYNEQFF
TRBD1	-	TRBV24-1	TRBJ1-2	TGTGCCACCAGTGACCCTGCCAGGACAGGGGGTGCTCAGGGCTACACCTTC	CATSDPARTGGAQGYTF
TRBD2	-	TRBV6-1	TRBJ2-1	TGTGCCAGCAGTGAGACTAGCGGGACTTTCAATGAGCAGTTCTTC	CASSETSGTFNEQFF
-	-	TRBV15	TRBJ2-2	TGTGCCACCAGCAGAGGTTTGCGGCGGGAGAACACCGGGGAGCTGTTTTTT	CATSRGLRRENTGELFF
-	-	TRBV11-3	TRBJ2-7	TGTGCCAGCAGCTTAGGGCAGGGAATTTACGAGCAGTACTTC	CASSLGQGIYEQYF
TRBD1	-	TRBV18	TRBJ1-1	TGTGCCAGCTCACCGGGACAGGACACTGAAGCTTTCTTT	CASSPGQDTEAFF
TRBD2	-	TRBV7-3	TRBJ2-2	TGTGCCAGCAGCCCCACGGGGAGGGCCGCCGGGGAGCTGTTTTTT	CASSPTGRAAGELFF
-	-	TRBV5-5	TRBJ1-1	TGTGCCAGCAGCTTCGCCGGCAGGGGCGGGTCTGAAGCTTTCTTT	CASSFAGRGGSEAFF
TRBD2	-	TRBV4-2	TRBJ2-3	TGTGCCAGCAGCCAATTTTGGGGGGAGGGCCGCGCAGATACGCAGTATTTT	CASSQFWGEGRADTQYF
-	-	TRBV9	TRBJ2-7	TGTGCCAGCAGCCCCTCATTCTGGGCATACGAGCAGTACTTC	CASSPSFWAYEQYF
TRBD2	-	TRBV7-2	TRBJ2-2	TGTGCCAGCAGCTGGACTAGCGGGAGTGTCGGGGAGCTGTTTTTT	CASSWTSGSVGELFF
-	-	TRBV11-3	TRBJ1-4	TGTGCCAGCAGCGCCACAGGGTTAAGTGGCGAAAAACTGTTTTTT	CASSATGLSGEKLFF
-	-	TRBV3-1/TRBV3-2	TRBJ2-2	TGTGCCAGCAGCCAAGACCTCCCTGGGCTTACCGGGGAGCTGTTTTTT	CASSQDLPGLTGELFF
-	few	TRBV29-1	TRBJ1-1	TGCAGCGTTGCGGGGGGTTTGAACACTGAAGCTTTCTTT	CSVAGGLNTEAFF
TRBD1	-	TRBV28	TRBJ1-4	TGTGCCAAGCGACAGGGTGACGAAAAACTGTTTTTT	CAKRQGDEKLFF
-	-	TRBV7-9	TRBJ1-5	TGTGCCAGCAGCCCCGCCGGTAGCAATCAGCCCCAGCATTTT	CASSPAGSNQPQHF
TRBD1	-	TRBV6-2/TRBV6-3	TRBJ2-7	TGTGCCAGCAGTATAGGGACAGGCGAGCAGTACTTC	CASSIGTGEQYF
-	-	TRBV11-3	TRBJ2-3	TGTGCCAGCAGCCGTAGCGGCCCACACGATACGCAGTATTTT	CASSRSGPHDTQYF
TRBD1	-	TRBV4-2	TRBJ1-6	TGTGCCAGCAGCCAAGCGGGGGACAGGCGACATTCACCCCTCCACTTT	CASSQAGDRRHSPLHF
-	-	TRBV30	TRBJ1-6	TGTGCCTGGGCCAGCTCCTATAATTCACCCCTCCACTTT	CAWASSYNSPLHF
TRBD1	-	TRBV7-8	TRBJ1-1	TGTGCCAGCAGCCGGGACAGGAGTGCTGAAGCTTTCTTT	CASSRDRSAEAFF
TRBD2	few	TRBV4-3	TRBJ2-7	TGCGCCAGCAGCCAAGATGTAACTAGCGGGGGGACTAGCTCCTACGAGCAGTACTTC	CASSQDVTSGGTSSYEQYF
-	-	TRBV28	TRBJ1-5	TGTGCCAGCAGTTCCCCCACAGCCCTATGGCAGCCCCAGCATTTT	CASSSPTALWQPQHF
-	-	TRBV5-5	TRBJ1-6	TGTGCCAGCAGCTCCAGGGGAGCTTATAATTCACCCCTCCACTTT	CASSSRGAYNSPLHF
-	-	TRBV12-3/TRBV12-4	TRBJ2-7	TGTGCCAGCAGTGAGGTCCCCTACGAGCAGTACTTC	CASSEVPYEQYF
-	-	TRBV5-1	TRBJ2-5	TGCGCCAGCGGAACCAGGAATCGCCAAGAGACCCAGTACTTC	CASGTRNRQETQYF
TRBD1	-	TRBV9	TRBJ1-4	TGTGCCAGCAGCGCAGGGACAGGGAATGAAAAACTGTTTTTT	CASSAGTGNEKLFF
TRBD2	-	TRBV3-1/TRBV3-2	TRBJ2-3	TGTGCCAGCAGCCCTACCGGGACTAGCCTGCAGTATTTT	CASSPTGTSLQYF
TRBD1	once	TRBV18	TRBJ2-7	TGTGCCAGCTCACCAGGGACAGGGCTATCCTACGAGCAGTACTTC	CASSPGTGLSYEQYF
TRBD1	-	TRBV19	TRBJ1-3	TGTGCCTCACGGCGGGACAGTCTCTCTGGAAACACCATATATTTT	CASRRDSLSGNTIYF
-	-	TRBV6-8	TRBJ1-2	TGTGCCAGCATAGACAGGCCTCTTGACTATGGCTACACCTTC	CASIDRPLDYGYTF
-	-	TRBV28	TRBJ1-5	TGTGCCAGCAGCCCCTTGGCGGGGTATAGCAATCAGCCCCAGCATTTT	CASSPLAGYSNQPQHF
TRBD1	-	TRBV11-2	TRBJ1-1	TGTGCCAGCAGCTTAGGGGCAGGGGGCCTGAACACTGAAGCTTTCTTT	CASSLGAGGLNTEAFF
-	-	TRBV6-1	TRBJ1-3	TGTGCCAGCAGTGCCGCGACAGTTACCATAACGAGCACCATATATTTT	CASSAATVTITSTIYF
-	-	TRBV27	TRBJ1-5	TGTGCCAGCAGTAATGGATGGCGGGGTACGGGACAGCCCCAGCATTTT	CASSNGWRGTGQPQHF
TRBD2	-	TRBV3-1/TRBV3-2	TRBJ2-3	TGTGCCAGCAGCCAGGGACTAGCGGGCCCAGGAGATACGCAGTATTTT	CASSQGLAGPGDTQYF
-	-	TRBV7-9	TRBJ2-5	TGTGCCAGCAGCCTAACTGGACGGGGAGAGACCCAGTACTTC	CASSLTGRGETQYF
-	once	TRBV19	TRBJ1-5	TGTGCCAGTAGTATTGGGGGAGGTCAGCCCCAGCATTTT	CASSIGGGQPQHF
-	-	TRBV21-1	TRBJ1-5	TGTGCCAGCAGTTGCCCGGGACAGGGTGATCAGCCCCAGCATTTT	CASSCPGQGDQPQHF
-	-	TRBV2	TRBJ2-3	TGTGCCAGCTCCCGACGGAGGGGACTCACAGATACGCAGTATTTT	CASSRRRGLTDTQYF
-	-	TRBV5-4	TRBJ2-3	TGTGCCAGCAGCTTATGGGTGGGGGCCTCTGCCGATACGCAGTATTTT	CASSLWVGASADTQYF
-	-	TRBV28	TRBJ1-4	TGTGCCAGCAGTTCAGGGGCTAAGGAAAAACTGTTTTTT	CASSSGAKEKLFF
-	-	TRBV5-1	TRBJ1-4	TGCGCCAGCAGCTGGAGGTTTGCAACTAATGAAAAACTGTTTTTT	CASSWRFATNEKLFF